This T cell receptor beta chain came from a study of sequential checkpoint blockade in melanoma. Study-level information: About two dozen patients had tumor biopsies before treatment and at week 13. Findings and limits, study-wide: Rising tumor T-cell fraction and clonality meant about 30 times likelier benefit. In arm A, pretreatment tumor clonality was associated with response.

Libraries were prepared by immunoSEQ multiplex PCR; TCRdb keeps only in-frame clonotypes and omits some of them. Of nearly 4,000 clones listed, 19% are singletons. The treatment was: randomized to nivolumab then ipilimumab (arm A) or the reverse (arm B). This clone was seen at least ten times. Its matching antigen is unknown. Sequenced here: tumor tissue (inferred from file names), sampled from a patient given nivolumab and ipilimumab in sequence. The receptor was derived from a human patient with melanoma. Some clones in this sample may be carry-over from other donors' samples.

The CDR3: CASRPASGGTEAFF. The CDR3 region has the DNA TGTGCCAGCAGACCGGCAAGTGGCGGGACTGAAGCTTTCTTT. J is TRBJ1-1 and V is TRBV11-3; D not resolved. V gave up 6 bases and J gave up 5 bases, with 16 bases separating them. This CDR3 comprises 14 residues. In germline, CDR1 is SGHNT, CDR2 YENEEA. Using reference TRBV11-3 and TRBJ1-1 for the parts outside the CDR3, the full variable domain is EAGVVQSPRYKIIEKKQPVAFWCNPISGHNTLYWYLQNLGQGPELLIRYENEEAVDDSQLPKDRFSAERLKGVDSTLKIQPAELGDSAVYLCASRPASGGTEAFFGQGTRLTVV.